The sequence of this T cell receptor beta chain was determined in a study of T cells after yellow fever vaccination. This clonotype appeared many times. Its cognate antigen is unknown. Study-wide findings and caveats: Overall, a small share of clonotypes was seen in both CD4 and CD8 compartments. From the bulk population, abundant clonotypes could contaminate and appear within FACS-sorted repertoires.

TCRdb re-called the 5' RACE reads with MiXCR, one entry per CDR3 protein. The sample yields about 320,000 distinct CDR3 sequences, about 6.9% seen once. The specimen was PBMCs, collected roughly 46 days after the first yellow fever vaccination. This clonotype was sampled from a man aged 18 to 30 who received the YFV17D yellow fever vaccine.

CDR3 sequence: CAWSVGSEAFF. CDR3 bases: TGTGCCTGGAGTGTGGGGTCTGAAGCTTTCTTT. The chain links TRBV30 to TRBJ1-1; D is unclear. V lost 0 bases to trimming and J lost 6 bases, with 5 bases between them. Germline lookup yields CDR1 GTSNPN and CDR2 SVGIG (reference sequence). The CDR3 is made up of 11 amino acids.